The rows below give T cell receptor beta chains drawn from one sample of a study of blood T cell repertoires in COVID-19. Clones were sequenced by immunoSEQ multiplex PCR, and TCRdb holds only the in-frame ones, with some missing. The sample lists 300,000 or so clones, about nine tenths occurring once. Sequencing was carried out using PBMCs or T cells enriched from blood (not recorded which). The receptor source for this set is a man between 60 and 70 years old who had recovered from COVID-19. The CDR3 runs from the conserved cysteine through the conserved F or W. D genes are given only for firm matches. Clone size, where shown, is once, few, many, or a class for clones that have expanded.

>TRBJ2-1|TRBD2|once|TRBV7-6
TGTGCCAGCAGCTCGGGGGGTAACTACAATGAGCAGTTCTTC
CASSSGGNYNEQFF
>TRBJ2-2|-|once|TRBV5-1
TGCGCCAGCAGCTTGGAACCGAGGGGAGGTACCGGGGAGCTGTTTTTT
CASSLEPRGGTGELFF
>TRBJ2-1|TRBD1|-|TRBV29-1
TGCAGCGTTGGCACCGGGACAGTTCGGAATGAGCAGTTCTTC
CSVGTGTVRNEQFF
>TRBJ2-7|-|-|TRBV7-8
TGTGCCAGCAGCCTGAGAGTGGCTAGCAGGTACGAGCAGTACTTC
CASSLRVASRYEQYF
>TRBJ2-7|TRBD2|-|TRBV5-1
TGCGCCAGCAGCGCCTCCCCCGGACTAGCGGGCGGATACGAGCAGTACTTC
CASSASPGLAGGYEQYF
>TRBJ1-1|-|-|TRBV6-5
TGTGCCAGCGCACCTCAGCAGGGGATGAACACTGAAGCTTTCTTT
CASAPQQGMNTEAFF
>TRBJ1-1|-|few|TRBV13
TGTGCCAGCCTATGGAACACTGAAGCTTTCTTT
CASLWNTEAFF
>TRBJ1-2|TRBD1|-|TRBV6-6
TGTGCCAGCAGTCAGGGGGGGGGCCAAAACTATGGCTACACCTTC
CASSQGGGQNYGYTF
>TRBJ2-1|-|-|TRBV13
TGTGCCAGCAGCCCTCGACTAGATGGCGGTGAGCAGTTCTTC
CASSPRLDGGEQFF
>TRBJ1-1|-|-|TRBV28
TGTGCCAGCAGATACTACTTCAGGGGAAGTACTGAAGCTTTCTTT
CASRYYFRGSTEAFF
>TRBJ2-1|-|-|TRBV11-2
TGTGCCAGCAGCTTGTTCAGGGAAGGGTCCTACAATGAGCAGTTCTTC
CASSLFREGSYNEQFF
>TRBJ1-2|TRBD1|-|TRBV5-5
TGTGCCAGCAGCCCCTGGACAGGAGGCTATGGCTACACCTTC
CASSPWTGGYGYTF
>TRBJ2-7|-|-|TRBV7-8
TGTGCCAGCAGTCCTAGCTACAACGAGCAGTACTTC
CASSPSYNEQYF
>TRBJ1-2|TRBD1|-|TRBV9
TGTGCCAGCAGCTGGAGACAGGGGAACTATGGCTACACCTTC
CASSWRQGNYGYTF
>TRBJ1-6|TRBD1|-|TRBV7-6
TGTGCCAGCAGCTTAGTCCCTGTAGGGGGCTTTCAGAATTCACCCCTCCACTTT
CASSLVPVGGFQNSPLHF
>TRBJ1-2|-|-|TRBV5-8
TGTGCCAGCAGCTGGACGTCGGACACCAGAGGGGGAAACTATGGCTACACCTTC
CASSWTSDTRGGNYGYTF
>TRBJ1-1|-|-|TRBV9
TGTGCCAGCAGCGTAGCGGTACAGATGAACACTGAAGCTTTCTTT
CASSVAVQMNTEAFF
>TRBJ1-1|TRBD1|-|TRBV29-1
TGCAGCGTTGGAGCGAGCAGGGGGTACACTGAAGCTTTCTTT
CSVGASRGYTEAFF
>TRBJ1-4|TRBD1|-|TRBV3-1/TRBV3-2
TGTGCCAGCAGCCTCCCGGGACAGAATGAAAAACTGTTTTTT
CASSLPGQNEKLFF
>TRBJ2-5|-|once|TRBV6-2/TRBV6-3
TGTGCCAGCAGTTGCCGCTCTTGCGCCCAGTACTTC
CASSCRSCAQYF
>TRBJ1-2|-|-|TRBV18
TGTGCCAGCTCACCACCGGGGGCAGATGGCTACACCTTC
CASSPPGADGYTF
>TRBJ1-6|-|-|TRBV5-1
TGCGCCAGCAGCTTGGCGGTAACAAGGGGTTCACCCCTCCACTTT
CASSLAVTRGSPLHF
>TRBJ2-2|-|-|TRBV10-3
TGTGCCATCAGTGAGTCAGGGGCCATGAACACCGGGGAGCTGTTTTTT
CAISESGAMNTGELFF
>TRBJ2-1|TRBD2|-|TRBV4-1
TGCGCCAGCAGCCACAGTGATAGCGGGGGGGCCAACGATGAGCAGTTCTTC
CASSHSDSGGANDEQFF
>TRBJ1-6|TRBD1|-|TRBV7-2
TGTGCCAGCAGTCCGGGACAGGGGGTTACGAGGCCACCCCTCCACTTT
CASSPGQGVTRPPLHF
>TRBJ1-2|-|-|TRBV2
TGTGCCAGCAGTGAGGGCGGGGGGCCCGGGGGCTATGGCTACACCTTC
CASSEGGGPGGYGYTF
>TRBJ2-7|TRBD1|-|TRBV28
TGTGCCAGCACCCTAACAGGGGGCCCCTACGAGCAGTACTTC
CASTLTGGPYEQYF
>TRBJ2-3|-|-|TRBV27
TGTGCCAGCAGTTTAAATCGCGGGGGCGGCACAGATACGCAGTATTTT
CASSLNRGGGTDTQYF
>TRBJ2-2|TRBD1|once|TRBV5-4
TGTGCCAGCAGCCGCCCGACAGGGGGCGGGAGGAACACCGGGGAGCTGTTTTTT
CASSRPTGGGRNTGELFF
>TRBJ2-2|-|-|TRBV19
TGTGCCAGTAGTATAGGGGAGGTGGGTCTCGGGGAGCTGTTTTTT
CASSIGEVGLGELFF
>TRBJ2-1|TRBD1|many|TRBV18
TGTGCCAGCTCACCAGGGACAGGTTCCTCCTACAATGAGCAGTTCTTC
CASSPGTGSSYNEQFF
>TRBJ2-1|TRBD2|-|TRBV18
TGTGCCAGCTCATCACTAGCGGGGTGGAATGAGCAGTTCTTC
CASSSLAGWNEQFF
>TRBJ1-1|-|-|TRBV9
TGTGCCAGCAGCGTAGGAGGTGGAGGGACCACTGAAGCTTTCTTT
CASSVGGGGTTEAFF
>TRBJ1-2|TRBD1|-|TRBV29-1
TGCAGCGTCGAAGGGTCGGACAGGGGCCTTTTTGGCTACACCTTC
CSVEGSDRGLFGYTF
>TRBJ1-5|TRBD1|-|TRBV15
TGTGCCACCAACCAAGGGACAGCTAGCAATCAGCCCCAGCATTTT
CATNQGTASNQPQHF
>TRBJ1-5|-|-|TRBV6-1
TGTGCCAGCAGTGAGGCAGGCGAACAGCCCCAGCATTTT
CASSEAGEQPQHF
>TRBJ1-1|TRBD1|once|TRBV27
TGTGCCAGCGGTACCGGGACAGTTTTCGCTCGGGGCACTGAAGCTTTCTTT
CASGTGTVFARGTEAFF
>TRBJ2-1|-|-|TRBV28
TGTGCCAGCAGTTTAGGGCAGACATACAATGAGCAGTTCTTC
CASSLGQTYNEQFF
>TRBJ1-1|-|-|TRBV27
TGTGCCTGCGGACCCGGGACATCCCTTACTGAAGCTTTCTTT
CACGPGTSLTEAFF
>TRBJ2-1|TRBD2|-|TRBV18
TGTGCCAGCTCACCCTCGGGACTAGGACATGAGCAGTTCTTC
CASSPSGLGHEQFF